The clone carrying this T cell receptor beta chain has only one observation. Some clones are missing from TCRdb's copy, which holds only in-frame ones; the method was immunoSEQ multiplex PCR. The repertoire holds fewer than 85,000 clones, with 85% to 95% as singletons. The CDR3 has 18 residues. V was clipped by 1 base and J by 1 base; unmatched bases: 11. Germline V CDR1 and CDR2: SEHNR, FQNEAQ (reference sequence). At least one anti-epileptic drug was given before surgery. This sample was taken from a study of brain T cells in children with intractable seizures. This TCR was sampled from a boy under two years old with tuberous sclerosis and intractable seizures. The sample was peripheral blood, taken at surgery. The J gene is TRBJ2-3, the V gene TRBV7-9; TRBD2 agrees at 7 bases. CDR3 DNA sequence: TGTGCCAGCAGCTTAGTAATTTTGTGGCTAGCGGGCACAGATACGCAGTATTTT. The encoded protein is CASSLVILWLAGTDTQYF.